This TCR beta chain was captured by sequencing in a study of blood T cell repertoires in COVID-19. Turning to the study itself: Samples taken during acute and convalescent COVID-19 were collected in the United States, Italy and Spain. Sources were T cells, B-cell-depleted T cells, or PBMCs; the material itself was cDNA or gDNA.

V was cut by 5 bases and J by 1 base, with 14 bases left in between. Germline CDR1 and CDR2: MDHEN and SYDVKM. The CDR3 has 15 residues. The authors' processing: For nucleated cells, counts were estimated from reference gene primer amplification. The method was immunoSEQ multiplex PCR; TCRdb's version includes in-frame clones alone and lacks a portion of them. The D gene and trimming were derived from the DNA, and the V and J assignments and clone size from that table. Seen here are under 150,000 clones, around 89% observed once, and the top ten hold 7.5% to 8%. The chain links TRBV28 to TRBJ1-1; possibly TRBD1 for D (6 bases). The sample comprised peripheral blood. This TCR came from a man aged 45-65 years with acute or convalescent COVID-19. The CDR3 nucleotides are TGTGCCAGCAGTGCTCCTCAGGGGAGGAACACTGAAGCTTTCTTT. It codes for CASSAPQGRNTEAFF.